This TCR beta chain is drawn from a study of blood T cell repertoires in COVID-19. The overall study: The origin of the acute and convalescent COVID-19 samples was the United States, Italy and Spain. PBMCs, B-cell-depleted T cells, or T cells provided the cDNA or gDNA that made up the material.

Germline CDR1 and CDR2: SGHKS and YYEKEE (reference sequence). CDR3 length: 15 amino acids. V lost 1 base, J lost 1 base, and 9 bases lay in between. Profiled with immunoSEQ multiplex PCR; TCRdb holds only in-frame clones, not every one. The sample includes tens of thousands of clones, 82% of them seen just once. The clonotype was recovered from a woman in her sixties or seventies with acute or convalescent COVID-19. This chain connects TRBV5-5 to TRBJ1-5; a weak D match, TRBD1 (5 bases). Material for sequencing was peripheral blood. CDR3 DNA sequence: TGTGCCAGCAGCTTGTCTCGACAGAGCAATCAGCCCCAGCATTTT. This codes for CASSLSRQSNQPQHF.